This T cell receptor beta chain derives from a study of Ad26.COV2.S vaccination and SARS-CoV-2 variants. Whole-study context: Ad26.COV2.S shots went into the muscle once or twice, 56 days apart. Study-wide results and caveats: Vaccinees displayed broader spike-specific TCR repertoires than placebo recipients. Vaccinated and placebo-treated recipients had similar non-spike TCR breadth. Total responses of T cells may have been underestimated by the analyses of TCR breadth and depth.

Treatment in this sample: around 19 received Ad26.COV2.S at low or high dose, single or two shots; several received placebo; per-sample allocation not given. It was on day 63 after the first vaccine or placebo injection that samples were taken. Only in-frame clones appear in the TCRdb table, and some are missing; sequencing was by immunoSEQ multiplex PCR. The sample shows around 450,000 clones, about 88% of them seen only once. Germline lookup yields CDR1 LGHDT and CDR2 YNNKEL (reference sequence). Between the trimmed V and J ends, which lost 8 bases and 6 bases, there was a span of 16 bases. The CDR3 loop spans 13 amino acids. Of note for this clone: Its antigen is not identified.

The chain combines TRBV3-1 (or the pseudogene TRBV3-2) with TRBJ1-1; D not certain. Material: peripheral blood, obtained in a trial of Ad26.COV2.S vaccine versus placebo. The source of this sequence is a person aged 18-60 years who received the Ad26.COV2.S COVID-19 vaccine or a placebo. The CDR3 sequence is CASGSMMSSEAFF. The CDR3 coding sequence is TGTGCCAGCGGATCCATGATGAGCTCTGAAGCTTTCTTT.